The T cell receptor beta chain described here comes from a study of Graves' ophthalmopathy and Graves' hyperthyroidism. Amplification targeted the TCR beta CDR3 regions, with RNA transcripts as the source material. Investigators did first-round RT-PCR with HTBI primers, then second-round multiplex PCR. TCRdb itself ran the multiplex PCR reads through MiXCR, one entry per CDR3 protein. The sample has over 40,000 distinct CDR3 sequences; around half are singletons. V trimming: 7 bases; J trimming: 3 bases; junction bases outside the gene matches: 5. Looked up from germline, CDR1 is LNHDA and CDR2 is SQIVND (reference sequence). The CDR3 is made up of 13 amino acids. Remarks on this clonotype: Its specificity is not known.

Study findings and constraints: Blood was where most expanded thyroid clonotypes above 0.001 frequency also turned up.

PBMCs were density-gradient isolated from around 9.2 ml fresh blood. This sequence was found in an adult man with Graves' ophthalmopathy. This chain connects TRBV19 to TRBJ1-2, with TRBD1 matching over 7 bases. Sequencing was performed on peripheral blood. The CDR3 region is CASMDRTYYGYTF. In DNA form, the CDR3 reads TGTGCCAGTATGGACAGGACCTACTATGGCTACACCTTC.